These 8 T cell receptor beta chains share one sample of origin, sequenced in a study of OX40 agonist ivuxolimab in advanced cancers. Clones were sequenced by immunoSEQ multiplex PCR, and TCRdb holds only the in-frame ones, with some missing. Of about 51,000 clones listed, about 90% are singletons. Here the sequenced sample was CD4+ or CD8+ T cells sorted from blood, taken in a trial of the OX40 agonist ivuxolimab. The receptors were gathered from an adult with an advanced solid tumor such as melanoma, head and neck, liver or kidney cancer.

This sequence joins TRBV2 and TRBJ1-1; no firm D call. CDR3 length: 15 residues. CDR1 is SNHLY and CDR2 is FYNNEI in the germline V gene. V gave up 2 bases and J gave up 1 base, with 11 bases separating them. CDR3 in DNA: TGTGCCAGCAGTGAATTTTTGGGTTCGAACACTGAAGCTTTCTTT. It is translated as CASSEFLGSNTEAFF.

In its sample, this clone was seen once. This chain uses TRBV6-1 with TRBJ2-2; D gene uncertain. Germline V gives CDR1 MNHNS, CDR2 SASEGT. The CDR3 totals 14 residues. V was shortened by 6 bases and J by 6 bases, with 14 bases between the two germline ends. The CDR3 reads CASRWTQAAGELFF. The CDR3 bases are TGTGCCAGCAGATGGACCCAGGCTGCCGGGGAGCTGTTTTTT.

The chain couples TRBV7-8 to TRBJ2-7; D might be TRBD1 (6 bases). Germline CDR1 and CDR2: SGHVS and FQNEAQ. Deletions cut 0 bases from V and 6 bases from J, with 12 bases between. There are 14 residues in the CDR3. CDR3 nucleotides: TGTGCCAGCAGCTTAGCCAGGACAGATCTCGAGCAGTACTTC. Its protein product is CASSLARTDLEQYF.

V usage is TRBV10-3 and J usage is TRBJ2-3; the match to TRBD2 covers 10 bases. CDR3 length: 19 amino acids. CDR1 is ENHRY and CDR2 is SYGVKD in the germline V gene. With V trimmed by 0 bases and J by 0 bases, 9 bases remained unmatched. The CDR3 DNA is TGTGCCATCAGTGAGTCGGAACTAGCGGGATTATTTAGCACAGATACGCAGTATTTT. This gives the protein CAISESELAGLFSTDTQYF.

The chain is built from TRBV9 and TRBJ2-7; D possibly corresponds to TRBD2 (5 bases). The germline V gene encodes CDR1 SGDLS and CDR2 YYNGEE. V was clipped by 1 base and J by 5 bases, with 22 bases between them. The CDR3 runs 17 residues. The CDR3 DNA follows: TGTGCCAGCAGCGTAACCGGAGGAAGTGTGGGGTTTCACGAGCAGTACTTC. This encodes CASSVTGGSVGFHEQYF.

V usage is TRBV18 and J usage is TRBJ1-5, with D possibly TRBD1 on 5 matching bases. The CDR3 extends over 15 amino acids. V was trimmed by 3 bases and J by 5 bases, leaving 14 bases between them. Per germline, CDR1 KGHSH and CDR2 LQKENI. Written as DNA, the CDR3 is TGTGCCAGCTCACCTTCAAGGCAGGGCTATCAGCCCCAGCATTTT. It encodes CASSPSRQGYQPQHF.

This rearrangement joins TRBV7-3 to TRBJ1-2; 10 bases line up with TRBD1. CDR3 length equals 14 residues. Germline CDR1 is SGHTA and CDR2 is FQGTGA. Trimming took 6 bases from V and 7 from J; bases not matched to a gene: 8. The CDR3 here is CASSPAGQGSGYTF. The DNA for the CDR3 is TGTGCCAGCAGTCCAGCGGGACAGGGGTCTGGCTACACCTTC.

The rearrangement links TRBV5-1 to TRBJ1-3, with 9 bases that match TRBD1. Germline V lookup: CDR1 SGHRS, CDR2 YFSETQ. The CDR3 has 17 residues. The V and J ends lost 4 bases and 4 bases, in that order; junction bases with no gene match: 12. The CDR3 sequence is CASSRGTGTSLGNTIYF. The CDR3 DNA reads TGCGCCAGCAGCCGGGGGACAGGGACATCTCTGGGAAACACCATATATTTT.